The 32 T cell receptor beta chains listed next were all sequenced from one sample in a study of blood T cell repertoires in COVID-19. Using immunoSEQ multiplex PCR, the repertoire was profiled, and TCRdb retains in-frame clones only, with some absent. The table shows 70,000 to 90,000 clones, with roughly 80% occurring only once. The specimen was peripheral blood. The source of these receptors is a woman aged 55-69 years with acute or convalescent COVID-19.

J is TRBJ1-1 and V is TRBV7-9; D gene unclear. The ends were cut back, 2 bases at V and 5 bases at J, with 9 bases in the middle. Looked up from germline, CDR1 is SEHNR and CDR2 is FQNEAQ (reference sequence). The CDR3 is 13 amino acids. CDR3 nucleotide sequence: TGTGCCAGCAGCTTACCCAAGACAACTGAAGCTTTCTTT. The encoded protein is CASSLPKTTEAFF.

The chain links TRBV5-6 to TRBJ1-1, with TRBD1 identical over 11 bases. J gave up 0 bases and V 4 bases, and 11 bases lay outside the gene matches. This CDR3 has 18 amino acids. Germline values: CDR1 SGHDT, CDR2 YYEEEE. The CDR3: CASSMLRGTGGVNTEAFF. For the CDR3, the DNA is TGTGCCAGCAGCATGCTTCGCGGGACAGGGGGAGTGAACACTGAAGCTTTCTTT.

CDR3 residues: CASSPPPAGYQETQYF. CDR3 in DNA: TGTGCCAGCTCACCACCCCCAGCGGGTTACCAAGAGACCCAGTACTTC. J is TRBJ2-5 and V is TRBV18; a weak D match, TRBD2 (6 bases). Trimming left V 0 bases short and J 0 bases short, with 11 bases between. CDR3 length: 16 amino acids. Per the germline V gene, CDR1 is KGHSH and CDR2 is LQKENI.

The chain recombines TRBV7-2 with TRBJ1-2; 7 bases map to TRBD1. With 2 bases clipped from V and 0 bases from J, the junction kept 3 bases outside the gene matches. The germline V gene has CDR1 SGHTA and CDR2 FQGNSA. The CDR3 has 15 amino acids. The CDR3 is CASSLQGVANYGYTF. In DNA form, the CDR3 reads TGTGCCAGCAGCTTACAGGGGGTAGCTAACTATGGCTACACCTTC.

The V gene is TRBV7-3, the J gene TRBJ2-3, with TRBD2 matching over 13 bases. Germline-derived CDR1 and CDR2 are SGHTA and FQGTGA. CDR3 length: 16 residues. After removal of 5 bases from V and 5 bases from J, the junction contained 7 bases not matched to a gene. CDR3 amino acids: CASSPGTSGVVDTQYF. Here the CDR3 DNA reads TGTGCCAGCAGCCCTGGGACTAGCGGGGTGGTAGATACGCAGTATTTT.

This clone is judged medium-sized (0.01 to 0.1%). The chain links TRBV15 to TRBJ1-2; TRBD1 aligns across 7 bases. Germline CDR1 LNHNV, CDR2 YYDKDF (reference sequence). The V and J ends lost 4 bases and 4 bases, in that order; junction bases with no gene match: 9. The CDR3 has 15 amino acids. The CDR3 sequence is CATSINRGLVYGYTF. The CDR3 DNA follows: TGTGCCACCAGCATTAACAGGGGCCTGGTCTATGGCTACACCTTC.

The rearrangement links TRBV6-1 to TRBJ2-7; D gene unclear. Germline V gene data show CDR1 as MNHNS and CDR2 as SASEGT. The CDR3 totals 14 residues. The V and J ends lost 0 bases and 2 bases respectively, with 8 bases between them. The CDR3 region is CASSEAAGTYEQYV. CDR3 nucleotide sequence: TGTGCCAGCAGTGAAGCGGCAGGTACCTACGAGCAGTACGTC.

The chain couples TRBV7-2 to TRBJ2-3; 13 positions agree with TRBD2. J lost 5 bases, V lost 1 base, and 6 bases had no gene match. Germline CDR1 and CDR2: SGHTA and FQGNSA. The CDR3 is 17 amino acids. The CDR3 region is CASSLVTSGGARDTQYF. The CDR3 DNA follows: TGTGCCAGCAGCTTAGTTACTAGCGGGGGGGCTAGAGATACGCAGTATTTT.

In its sample, this clone was seen once. The chain couples TRBV2 to TRBJ1-1; D ambiguous. Trimming cost V 6 bases and J 0 bases, with 23 bases left between them. The CDR3 runs to 18 residues. CDR1 and CDR2 (germline): SNHLY, FYNNEI. The CDR3 sequence: CASSLGISTGFMNTEAFF. Here the CDR3 DNA reads TGTGCCAGCAGCCTTGGGATTTCAACGGGATTTATGAACACTGAAGCTTTCTTT.

CDR3 DNA: TGTGCCAGCAGCAATAGCGGGGGGAACTCCTACGAGCAGTACTTC. This encodes CASSNSGGNSYEQYF. The chain combines TRBV5-4 with TRBJ2-7; 10 nucleotides agree with TRBD2. Trimming at V came to 4 bases and at J to 0 bases, leaving 4 bases not matched to a gene. Germline V gene sequence: CDR1 SGHNT, CDR2 YYREEE (reference sequence). This CDR3 region has 15 residues.

CDR3 bases: TGTGCCAGCAGTTCTAGCGGGGGGGCCAGGCAAGAGACCCAGTACTTC. Amino acids: CASSSSGGARQETQYF. The chain couples TRBV6-2 or TRBV6-3 to TRBJ2-5; 12 bases match TRBD2. V lost 4 bases to trimming and J lost 2 bases; unmatched junction nucleotides: 5. Germline CDR1 MNHEY, CDR2 SVGEGT. The length of the CDR3 is 16 residues.

The V gene is TRBV7-6, the J gene TRBJ2-1; 11 bases are shared with TRBD1. Trimming removed 2 bases from V and 8 bases from J; junction bases left unmatched: 5. This CDR3 is built from 15 residues. Germline-derived CDR1 and CDR2 are SGHVS and FNYEAQ. The CDR3 nucleotides are TGTGCCAGCAGCTTACGGACAGGGGGCAACGATGAGCAGTTCTTC. This encodes CASSLRTGGNDEQFF.

V is TRBV7-8 and J is TRBJ2-7; 13 bases are shared with TRBD2. Germline V gene lookup returns CDR1 SGHVS and CDR2 FQNEAQ. J was trimmed by 0 bases and V by 6 bases; bases with no gene match: 14. This CDR3 is 19 amino acids long. CDR3 nucleotides: TGTGCCAGCAGTTATCCCAGGGGACTAGCGGGGCCGTCCTCCTACGAGCAGTACTTC. Translating it yields CASSYPRGLAGPSSYEQYF. The full variable domain, in which reference TRBV7-8 and TRBJ2-7 provide the parts outside the CDR3, is GAGVSQSPRYKVAKRGQDVALRCDPISGHVSLFWYQQALGQGPEFLTYFQNEAQLDKSGLPSDRFFAERPEGSVSTLKIQRTQQEDSAVYLCASSYPRGLAGPSSYEQYFGPGTRLTVT.

The chain carries TRBV7-9 and TRBJ1-5; no clear D. Germline CDR1 is SEHNR and CDR2 is FQNEAQ (reference sequence). The germline V and J ends were trimmed by 1 base and 0 bases, with 4 bases remaining between them. The CDR3 covers 14 residues. The CDR3 sequence is CASSLDSSNQPQHF. Written as DNA, the CDR3 is TGTGCCAGCAGCTTAGACTCTAGCAATCAGCCCCAGCATTTT.

The genes are TRBV5-4 and TRBJ2-1, with 7 bases that match TRBD1. Germline V lookup: CDR1 SGHNT, CDR2 YYREEE (reference sequence). J lost 4 bases, V lost 0 bases, and 7 bases had no gene match. The CDR3 spans 16 residues. The DNA of the CDR3 is TGTGCCAGCAGCTTGGCCGGGAAGGGGGCATACAATGAGCAGTTCTTC. Amino acid sequence: CASSLAGKGAYNEQFF. The complete variable domain, with remaining parts taken from reference TRBV5-4 and TRBJ2-1, reads ETGVTQSPTHLIKTRGQQVTLRCSSQSGHNTVSWYQQALGQGPQFIFQYYREEENGRGNFPPRFSGLQFPNYSSELNVNALELDDSALYLCASSLAGKGAYNEQFFGPGTRLTVL.

This clone was detected many times. The chain has TRBV30 and TRBJ1-4; the D gene is possibly TRBD1 (6 bases). Trimming stripped 4 bases from V and 0 bases from J, with 21 bases between. Germline V gene sequence: CDR1 GTSNPN, CDR2 SVGIG (reference sequence). The CDR3 extends over 18 amino acids. CDR3 amino acids: CAWTRTAPLSATNEKLFF. The CDR3 nucleotides are TGTGCCTGGACCCGGACAGCCCCCCTAAGTGCAACTAATGAAAAACTGTTTTTT. The whole variable domain, remainder taken from reference TRBV30 and TRBJ1-4, is SQTIHQWPATLVQPVGSPLSLECTVEGTSNPNLYWYRQAAGRGLQLLFYSVGIGQISSEVPQNLSASRPQDRQFILSSKKLLLSDSGFYLCAWTRTAPLSATNEKLFFGSGTQLSVL.

The chain employs TRBV11-2 and TRBJ2-7; tentatively, D is TRBD2 (6 bases). V was shortened by 0 bases and J by 9 bases, with 24 bases between the two germline ends. Looked up from germline, CDR1 is SGHAT and CDR2 is FQNNGV. The CDR3 spans 17 residues. The CDR3 here is CASSLDRGNVARRGQYF. The CDR3, as DNA: TGTGCCAGCAGCTTAGATCGCGGCAACGTGGCGCGGAGGGGGCAGTACTTC. Drawing the rest from reference TRBV11-2 and TRBJ2-7, the complete variable domain is EAGVAQSPRYKIIEKRQSVAFWCNPISGHATLYWYQQILGQGPKLLIQFQNNGVVDDSQLPKDRFSAERLKGVDSTLKIQPAKLEDSAVYLCASSLDRGNVARRGQYFGPGTRLTVT.

CDR3 region: CASSTGQGIYGYTF. The DNA of the CDR3 is TGTGCCAGCAGCACGGGACAGGGTATCTATGGCTACACCTTC. The rearrangement links TRBV28 to TRBJ1-2; 9 positions match TRBD1. CDR1 and CDR2 (germline): MDHEN, SYDVKM. The CDR3 spans 14 residues. Losses at the gene ends were 6 bases for V and 4 bases for J; bases not matched to a gene: 6.

This CDR3 is CASSLEGRRLDGYTF. In nucleotides, the CDR3 is TGCGCCAGCAGCTTGGAAGGCCGGAGGTTGGATGGCTACACCTTC. V is TRBV5-1 and J is TRBJ1-2; D call uncertain. Trimming left V 0 bases short and J 6 bases short, with 15 bases between. The length of the CDR3 is 15 residues. Germline loops: CDR1 SGHRS, CDR2 YFSETQ.

V gene TRBV30 combines with J gene TRBJ1-2; 8 nucleotides agree with TRBD1. CDR3 size: 19 residues. Trimming removed 8 bases from V and 0 bases from J; junction bases left unmatched: 23. CDR1 GTSNPN and CDR2 SVGIG come from the germline V gene (reference sequence). For the CDR3, the DNA is TGTGCCCGATCCCGAGGACAGGGAAGTTCCCATCGCTCTAACTATGGCTACACCTTC. The encoded protein is CARSRGQGSSHRSNYGYTF. Filled out from reference TRBV30 and TRBJ1-2, the complete variable domain reads SQTIHQWPATLVQPVGSPLSLECTVEGTSNPNLYWYRQAAGRGLQLLFYSVGIGQISSEVPQNLSASRPQDRQFILSSKKLLLSDSGFYLCARSRGQGSSHRSNYGYTFGSGTRLTVV.

V is TRBV12-5 and J is TRBJ1-4; weak D call: TRBD1 (6 bases). V lost 5 bases to trimming and J lost 0 bases, with 16 bases between them. Germline values: CDR1 LGHNT, CDR2 FRNRAP. The CDR3 length is 17 residues. CDR3 in amino acids: CASGPFIGGATNEKLFF. The CDR3 DNA sequence: TGTGCTAGTGGTCCTTTTATAGGGGGGGCAACTAATGAAAAACTGTTTTTT.

J is TRBJ2-2 and V is TRBV10-3, with TRBD1 matching over 9 bases. V was pared by 10 bases and J by 6 bases, with 9 bases of the junction left unmatched. CDR3 length: 14 residues. The germline CDR1 and CDR2 sequences are ENHRY and SYGVKD. CDR3 residues: CATTSGTGSGELFF. CDR3 nucleotide sequence: TGTGCCACCACCTCCGGGACAGGGTCCGGGGAGCTGTTTTTT.

The rearrangement uses TRBV5-6 and TRBJ1-2, with a weak D call TRBD1 (6 bases). The V end lost 3 bases, the J end lost 7 bases, and 13 bases lay between the germline ends. Germline V gene data show CDR1 as SGHDT and CDR2 as YYEEEE. The CDR3 contains 13 residues. CDR3 protein: CASSSQGRSGYTF. As DNA, the CDR3 is TGTGCCAGCAGCTCACAGGGAAGGAGTGGCTACACCTTC.

This chain uses TRBV2 with TRBJ1-2, with a tentative D call TRBD1 (6 bases). This CDR3 has 13 amino acids. V was cut by 8 bases and J by 2 bases, with 12 bases left in between. Germline values: CDR1 SNHLY, CDR2 FYNNEI. CDR3 amino acids: CASCVTGNYGYTF. The CDR3 DNA reads as TGTGCCAGCTGTGTTACAGGGAACTATGGCTACACCTTC.

V gene TRBV19 combines with J gene TRBJ2-1, with 8 bases aligning to TRBD2. Germline V gene data show CDR1 as LNHDA and CDR2 as SQIVND (reference sequence). This CDR3 contains 20 residues. J gave up 0 bases and V 1 base, and 14 bases lay outside the gene matches. CDR3 DNA sequence: TGTGCCAGTAGTATAGTCCGGACTAGCATGAAAATTAGCTCCTACAATGAGCAGTTCTTC. Translated, it gives CASSIVRTSMKISSYNEQFF.

The gene calls are TRBV19 and TRBJ1-5; D is undetermined. The CDR3 covers 16 residues. Germline V CDR1 and CDR2: LNHDA, SQIVND (reference sequence). V was trimmed by 2 bases and J by 2 bases, leaving 13 bases between them. The DNA for the CDR3 is TGTGCCAGTAGTATACAGGAAATCGGGGGCAATCAGCCCCAGCATTTT. It translates to CASSIQEIGGNQPQHF.

V is TRBV19 and J is TRBJ2-5; no firm D call. The CDR3 loop spans 12 amino acids. Trimming stripped 8 bases from V and 5 bases from J, with 12 bases between. Germline V gene sequence: CDR1 LNHDA, CDR2 SQIVND (reference sequence). The CDR3 loop is CASSRIGETQYF. The DNA for the CDR3 is TGTGCCAGTTCTAGAATCGGGGAGACCCAGTACTTC.

The J gene is TRBJ2-3, the V gene TRBV11-2, with TRBD1 identical over 7 bases. Germline CDR1 reads SGHAT; CDR2 reads FQNNGV. The J segment lost 11 bases and the V segment lost 2 bases, leaving 16 bases of the junction unmatched. The CDR3 loop spans 16 amino acids. CDR3 nucleotides: TGTGCCAGCAGCTTAAGTATGGGACAGCCTCAGCTTAAGCAGTATTTT. Protein sequence: CASSLSMGQPQLKQYF.

The chain recombines TRBV11-3 with TRBJ2-1; 9 positions agree with TRBD1. The CDR3 consists of 15 residues. V was clipped by 5 bases and J by 5 bases; unmatched bases: 7. The germline gives CDR1 SGHNT, CDR2 YENEEA. This chain's CDR3 is CASSDGQGIHNEQFF. Here the CDR3 DNA reads TGTGCCAGCAGCGACGGACAGGGGATTCACAATGAGCAGTTCTTC.

The chain joins TRBV14 to TRBJ1-1, with D unresolved. CDR1 and CDR2 from the germline V gene are SGHDN and FVKESK. The V end was cut by 4 bases, the J end by 0 bases, with 15 bases between. The CDR3 covers 16 residues. CDR3 DNA: TGTGCCAGCAGCCTGATCGGGAGTACGATGAACACTGAAGCTTTCTTT. The encoded protein is CASSLIGSTMNTEAFF.

This clone was detected a few times. The chain uses TRBV5-6 and TRBJ1-6, with a weak D call TRBD1 (5 bases). V gave up 0 bases and J gave up 8 bases, with 12 bases separating them. Germline V CDR1 and CDR2: SGHDT, YYEEEE. CDR3 length equals 15 residues. The CDR3 region is CASSLGWTGDSPLHF. As DNA, the CDR3 is TGTGCCAGCAGCTTGGGGTGGACGGGGGATTCACCCCTCCACTTT.

The chain couples TRBV6-1 to TRBJ1-1; TRBD1 might be the D (6 bases). The CDR3 is 13 residues long. Germline CDR1 is MNHNS and CDR2 is SASEGT. V was trimmed by 2 bases and J by 11 bases, leaving 15 bases between them. This chain's CDR3 is CASSEFGRQEAFF. The DNA for the CDR3 is TGTGCCAGCAGTGAATTTGGGCGACAGGAGGCTTTCTTT.